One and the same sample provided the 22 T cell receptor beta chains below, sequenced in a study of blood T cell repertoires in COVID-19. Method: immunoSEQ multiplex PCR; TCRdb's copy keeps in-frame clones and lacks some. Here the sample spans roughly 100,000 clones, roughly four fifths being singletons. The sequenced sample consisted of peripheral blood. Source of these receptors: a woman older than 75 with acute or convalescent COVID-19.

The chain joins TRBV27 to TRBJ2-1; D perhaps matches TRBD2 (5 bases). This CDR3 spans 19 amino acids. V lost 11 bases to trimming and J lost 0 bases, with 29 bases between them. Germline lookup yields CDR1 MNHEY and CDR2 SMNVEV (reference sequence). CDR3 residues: CARRRPRAIQESSYNEQFF. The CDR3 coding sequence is TGTGCCCGAAGGAGACCGAGGGCAATCCAGGAGAGCTCCTACAATGAGCAGTTCTTC.

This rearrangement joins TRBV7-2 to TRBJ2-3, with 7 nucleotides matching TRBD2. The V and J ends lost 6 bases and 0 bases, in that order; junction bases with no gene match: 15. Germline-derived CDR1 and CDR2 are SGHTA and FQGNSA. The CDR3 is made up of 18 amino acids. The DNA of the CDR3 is TGTGCCAGCAGTAAATTTTTGACGGGAGGCCTTAGCACAGATACGCAGTATTTT. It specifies CASSKFLTGGLSTDTQYF. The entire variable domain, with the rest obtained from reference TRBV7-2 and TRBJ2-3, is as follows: GAGVSQSPSNKVTEKGKDVELRCDPISGHTALYWYRQSLGQGLEFLIYFQGNSAPDKSGLPSDRFSAERTGGSVSTLTIQRTQQEDSAVYLCASSKFLTGGLSTDTQYFGPGTRLTVL.

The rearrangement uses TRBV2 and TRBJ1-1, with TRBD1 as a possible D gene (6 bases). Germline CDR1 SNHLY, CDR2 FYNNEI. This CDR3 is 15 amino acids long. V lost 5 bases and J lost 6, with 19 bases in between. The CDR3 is CASSPQDSSSSEAFF. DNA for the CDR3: TGTGCCAGCAGTCCTCAGGACAGCTCTAGTTCTGAAGCTTTCTTT.

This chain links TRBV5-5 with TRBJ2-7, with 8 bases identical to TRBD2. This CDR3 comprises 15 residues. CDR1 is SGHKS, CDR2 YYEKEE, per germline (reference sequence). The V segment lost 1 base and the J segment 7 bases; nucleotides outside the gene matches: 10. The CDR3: CASSLRGGQAGEQYF. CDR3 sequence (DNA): TGTGCCAGCAGCTTGCGGGGGGGGCAAGCGGGGGAGCAGTACTTC.

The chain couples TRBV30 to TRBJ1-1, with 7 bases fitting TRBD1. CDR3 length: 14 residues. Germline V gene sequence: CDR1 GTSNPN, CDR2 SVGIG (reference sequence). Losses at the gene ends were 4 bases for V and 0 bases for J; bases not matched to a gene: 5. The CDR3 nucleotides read TGTGCCTGGAACAGGGGCGGGTTGAACACTGAAGCTTTCTTT. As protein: CAWNRGGLNTEAFF.

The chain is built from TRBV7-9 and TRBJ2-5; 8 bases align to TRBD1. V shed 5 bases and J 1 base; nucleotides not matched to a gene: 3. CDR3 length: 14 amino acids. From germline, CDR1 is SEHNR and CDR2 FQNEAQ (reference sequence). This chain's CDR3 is CASSGRGPQETQYF. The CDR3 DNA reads TGTGCCAGCAGCGGCAGGGGGCCCCAAGAGACCCAGTACTTC. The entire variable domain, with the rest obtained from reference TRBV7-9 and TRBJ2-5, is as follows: DTGVSQNPRHKITKRGQNVTFRCDPISEHNRLYWYRQTLGQGPEFLTYFQNEAQLEKSRLLSDRFSAERPKGSFSTLEIQRTEQGDSAMYLCASSGRGPQETQYFGPGTRLLVL.

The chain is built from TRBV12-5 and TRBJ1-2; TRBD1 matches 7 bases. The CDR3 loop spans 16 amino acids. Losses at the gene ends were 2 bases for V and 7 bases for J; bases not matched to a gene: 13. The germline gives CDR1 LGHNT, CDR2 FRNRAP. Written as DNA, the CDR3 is TGTGCTAGTGGTTTGATCGGGAAAGACAGGGTTGTTGGCTACACCTTC. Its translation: CASGLIGKDRVVGYTF.

In DNA, the CDR3 is TGTGCCAGCAGTGAAGCGCGCGGGGCCTACAATGAGCAGTTCTTC. Its translation is CASSEARGAYNEQFF. This rearrangement joins TRBV2 to TRBJ2-1; tentative D call: TRBD2 (6 bases). V was trimmed by 0 bases and J by 2 bases, leaving 8 bases between them. The CDR3 contains 15 residues. In germline, CDR1 is SNHLY, CDR2 FYNNEI.

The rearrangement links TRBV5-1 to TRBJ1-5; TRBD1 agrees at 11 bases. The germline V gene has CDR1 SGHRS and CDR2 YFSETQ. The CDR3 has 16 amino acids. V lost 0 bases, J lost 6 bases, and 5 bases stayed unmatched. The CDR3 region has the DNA TGCGCCAGCAGCTTGGAAGGACAGGGGGCAGGTCAGCCCCAGCATTTT. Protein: CASSLEGQGAGQPQHF.

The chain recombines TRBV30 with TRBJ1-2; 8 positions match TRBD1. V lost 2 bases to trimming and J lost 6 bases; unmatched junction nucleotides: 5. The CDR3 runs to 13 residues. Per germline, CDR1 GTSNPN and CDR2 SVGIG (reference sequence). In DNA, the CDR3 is TGTGCCTGGAGTAGGGCAGGGGGCGATGGCTACACCTTC. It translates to CAWSRAGGDGYTF. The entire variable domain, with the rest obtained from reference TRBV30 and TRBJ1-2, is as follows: SQTIHQWPATLVQPVGSPLSLECTVEGTSNPNLYWYRQAAGRGLQLLFYSVGIGQISSEVPQNLSASRPQDRQFILSSKKLLLSDSGFYLCAWSRAGGDGYTFGSGTRLTVV.

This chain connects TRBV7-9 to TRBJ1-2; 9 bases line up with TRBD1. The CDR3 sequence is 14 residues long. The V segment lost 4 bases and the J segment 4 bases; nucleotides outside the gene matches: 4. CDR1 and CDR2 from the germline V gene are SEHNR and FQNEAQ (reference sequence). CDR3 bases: TGTGCCAGCAGCTCAACAGGGGGCGTCTATGGCTACACCTTC. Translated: CASSSTGGVYGYTF. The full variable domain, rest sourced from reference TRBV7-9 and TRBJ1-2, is DTGVSQNPRHKITKRGQNVTFRCDPISEHNRLYWYRQTLGQGPEFLTYFQNEAQLEKSRLLSDRFSAERPKGSFSTLEIQRTEQGDSAMYLCASSSTGGVYGYTFGSGTRLTVV.

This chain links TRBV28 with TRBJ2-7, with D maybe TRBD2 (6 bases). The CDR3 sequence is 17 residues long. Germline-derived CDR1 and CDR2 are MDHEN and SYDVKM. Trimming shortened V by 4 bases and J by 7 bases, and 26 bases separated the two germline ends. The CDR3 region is CASSSGASPGGAREQYF. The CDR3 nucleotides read TGTGCCAGCAGTTCCGGGGCTAGTCCGGGCGGGGCTAGGGAGCAGTACTTC.

The CDR3 loop reads CASSSPLAGGRGDTQYF. Here the CDR3 DNA reads TGTGCCAGCAGCTCGCCCCTAGCGGGAGGCCGCGGGGATACGCAGTATTTT. The V gene is TRBV5-4, the J gene TRBJ2-3; 11 bases fit TRBD2. The germline V gene encodes CDR1 SGHNT and CDR2 YYREEE (reference sequence). The CDR3 consists of 17 residues. V was clipped by 3 bases and J by 6 bases; unmatched bases: 12.

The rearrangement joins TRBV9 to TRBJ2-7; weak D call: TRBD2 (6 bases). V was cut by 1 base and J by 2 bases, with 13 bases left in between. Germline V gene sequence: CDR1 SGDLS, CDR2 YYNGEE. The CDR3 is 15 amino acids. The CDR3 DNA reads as TGTGCCAGCAGCGTATCTTGGACTATGACCTACGAGCAGTACTTC. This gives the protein CASSVSWTMTYEQYF.

CDR3 nucleotide sequence: TGTGCCAGCAGCCCCGGGCCAGGGAACTATGGCTACACCTTC. As protein: CASSPGPGNYGYTF. The gene calls are TRBV7-2 and TRBJ1-2; perhaps TRBD1 as D (5 bases). CDR3 length equals 14 residues. V lost 5 bases and J 2 bases, leaving 12 bases between the germline ends. The germline gives CDR1 SGHTA, CDR2 FQGNSA.

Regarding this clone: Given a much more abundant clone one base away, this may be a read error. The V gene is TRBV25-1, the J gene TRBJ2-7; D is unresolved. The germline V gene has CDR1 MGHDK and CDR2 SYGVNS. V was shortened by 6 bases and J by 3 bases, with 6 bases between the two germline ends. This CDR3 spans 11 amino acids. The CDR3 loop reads CASSFLYEQYF. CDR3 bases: TGTGCCAGCAGCTTCCTCTACGAGCAGTACTTC.

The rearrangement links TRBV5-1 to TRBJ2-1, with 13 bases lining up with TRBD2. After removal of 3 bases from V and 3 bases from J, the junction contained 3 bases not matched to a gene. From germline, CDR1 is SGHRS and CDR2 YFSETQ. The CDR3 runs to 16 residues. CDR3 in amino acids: CASSSGTSGIYNEQFF. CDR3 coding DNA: TGCGCCAGCAGCTCTGGGACTAGCGGGATCTACAATGAGCAGTTCTTC.

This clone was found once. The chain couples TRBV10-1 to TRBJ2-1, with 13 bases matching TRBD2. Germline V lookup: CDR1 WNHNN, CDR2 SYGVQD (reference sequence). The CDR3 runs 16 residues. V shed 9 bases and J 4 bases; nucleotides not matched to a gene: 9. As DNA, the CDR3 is TGCGCCAGTGATCCGCCGGGACTAGCGGGATACAATGAGCAGTTCTTC. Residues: CASDPPGLAGYNEQFF.

CDR3 sequence: CASSKGGMDQPQHF. Here the CDR3 DNA reads TGTGCCAGTAGTAAGGGGGGGATGGATCAGCCCCAGCATTTT. The chain is built from TRBV19 and TRBJ1-5, with D possibly being TRBD1 (6 bases). The germline V and J ends were trimmed by 4 bases and 5 bases, with 12 bases remaining between them. This CDR3 has 14 amino acids. Germline-derived CDR1 and CDR2 are LNHDA and SQIVND (reference sequence).

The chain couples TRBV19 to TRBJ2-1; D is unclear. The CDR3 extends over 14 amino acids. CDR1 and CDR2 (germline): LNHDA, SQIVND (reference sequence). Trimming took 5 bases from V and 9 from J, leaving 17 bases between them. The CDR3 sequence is CASSLRPQTGEQFF. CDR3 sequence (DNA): TGTGCCAGTAGTTTGCGACCCCAGACGGGTGAGCAGTTCTTC.

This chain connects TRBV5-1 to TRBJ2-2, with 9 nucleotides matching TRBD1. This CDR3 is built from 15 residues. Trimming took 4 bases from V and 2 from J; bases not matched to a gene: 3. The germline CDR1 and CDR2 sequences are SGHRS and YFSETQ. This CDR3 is CASSLQGANTGELFF. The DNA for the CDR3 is TGCGCCAGCAGCCTACAGGGGGCAAACACCGGGGAGCTGTTTTTT. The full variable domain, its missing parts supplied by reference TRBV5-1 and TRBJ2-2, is KAGVTQTPRYLIKTRGQQVTLSCSPISGHRSVSWYQQTPGQGLQFLFEYFSETQRNKGNFPGRFSGRQFSNSRSEMNVSTLELGDSALYLCASSLQGANTGELFFGEGSRLTVL.

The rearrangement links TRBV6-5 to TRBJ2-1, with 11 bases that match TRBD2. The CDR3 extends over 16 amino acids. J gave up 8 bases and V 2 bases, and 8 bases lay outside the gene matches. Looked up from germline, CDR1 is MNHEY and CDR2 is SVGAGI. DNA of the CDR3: TGTGCCAGCAGTTACCTTACTAGCGGGAGAAGGGATGAGCAGTTCTTC. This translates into CASSYLTSGRRDEQFF.